Listed below are T cell receptor beta chains from one sample, sequenced in a study of breast tumors, draining lymph nodes, adjacent tissues. One entry per CDR3 protein results from TCRdb running MiXCR on the multiplex PCR reads. This table has 150,000 or so distinct CDR3 sequences, 33% appearing once. The sequencing sample was made of axillary lymph node tissue. These receptors originate from a female donor with breast cancer. Some clones in this sample may be carry-over from other donors' samples. Both conserved end residues are part of each CDR3. Fields, in order: J gene, D gene, V gene, clone size, CDR3 DNA, CDR3 protein. D genes are given only for firm matches. Clone size, where shown, is once, few, many, or a class for clones that have expanded.

>TRBJ2-7|TRBD1|TRBV19|many
TGTGCCAGTAAGGGGGCTAGCGAGCAGTACTTC
CASKGASEQYF
>TRBJ2-2|TRBD2|TRBV4-1|many
TGCGCCAGCAGCCAAGAGTCTAGCGGAAACACCGGGGAGCTGTTTTTT
CASSQESSGNTGELFF
>TRBJ2-1|TRBD2|TRBV11-3|many
TGTGCCAGCAGCCTTGATAGCGGGGGGTCCTACAATGAGCAGTTCTTC
CASSLDSGGSYNEQFF
>TRBJ2-6|NA|TRBV9|many
TGTGCCAGCAGCGGCAGGGCTAGTGGGGCCAACGTCCTGACTTTC
CASSGRASGANVLTF
>TRBJ2-1|TRBD2|TRBV27|few
TGTGGGTGCGGTAGCGGGTGGATCAGGAATGAGCAGTTCTTC
CGCGSGWIRNEQFF
>TRBJ2-3|TRBD1|TRBV20-1|NA
TGCAGTGCTAGAGGGTGGAGGGACAGGGGGGTGAGAGATACGCAGTATTTT
CSARGWRDRGVRDTQYF
>TRBJ1-5|NA|TRBV20-1|NA
TGCAGTGCTAGAGCAGGGGACACTAGCAATCAGCCCCAGCATTTT
CSARAGDTSNQPQHF
>TRBJ1-2|NA|TRBV5-5|many
TGTGCCAGCAGCCCGACGGGGGAGTATGGCTACACCTTC
CASSPTGEYGYTF
>TRBJ1-2|NA|TRBV10-3|once
TGTGCCATCAGTGTCAGGGGCTCAGGCTACACCTTC
CAISVRGSGYTF
>TRBJ2-3|TRBD2|TRBV6-1|many
TGTGCCAGCAGCGTCAGCGGGAGGTTCACAGATACGCAGTATTTT
CASSVSGRFTDTQYF
>TRBJ2-3|NA|TRBV6-1|many
TGTGCCAGCAGTGAAGCCGGGACTGTTGATACGCAGTATTTT
CASSEAGTVDTQYF
>TRBJ1-6|NA|TRBV9|NA
TGTGCCAGCAGCGTAGGTTGGCAAAATTCACCCCTCCACTTT
CASSVGWQNSPLHF
>TRBJ1-5|TRBD1|TRBV24-1|many
TGTGCCACGAGCGGGGACAGGGCCAGCAATCAGCCCCAGCATTTT
CATSGDRASNQPQHF
>TRBJ2-3|TRBD1|TRBV24-1|NA
TGTGCCACCAGTGAGCCCGGGACAGGTTATAGGGGGCGAGGTGTGGGTTGGACAGATACGCAGTATTTT
CATSEPGTGYRGRGVGWTDTQYF
>TRBJ2-1|TRBD2|TRBV28|NA
TGTGCCAGCAGGTGGACTAGCGGGAGATACGATGAGCAGTTCTTC
CASRWTSGRYDEQFF
>TRBJ2-1|NA|TRBV18|many
TGTGCCAGCACTAGGACCCCCCGCAATGAGCAGTTCTTC
CASTRTPRNEQFF
>TRBJ2-1|TRBD2|TRBV24-1|many
TGTGCCACCAGTACCATGGCGGGGGGGCCACATGAGCAGTTCTTC
CATSTMAGGPHEQFF
>TRBJ2-3|NA|TRBV28|NA
TGTGCCAGCAGTTTAACCGGGACGGGCACAGATACGCAGTATTTT
CASSLTGTGTDTQYF
>TRBJ1-2|NA|TRBV6-2/TRBV6-3|many
TGTGCCAGCAGGCATTACGGGGGCAGCACTAACTATGGCTACACCTTC
CASRHYGGSTNYGYTF
>TRBJ1-3|TRBD1|TRBV2|many
TGTGCCAGCAGCGGGACAGGAGGTGGAAACACCATATATTTT
CASSGTGGGNTIYF
>TRBJ2-7|NA|TRBV10-3|many
TGTGCCATCAGGGGAGACCTGAGTGGCCCCTACGAGCAGTACTTC
CAIRGDLSGPYEQYF
>TRBJ1-1|NA|TRBV7-9|NA
TGTGCCAGCAGTTCGGGACGGGCTGAAGCTTTCTTT
CASSSGRAEAFF
>TRBJ2-5|TRBD1|TRBV7-3|once
TGTGCCAGCAGCAAGGGGGCGGAAGAGACCCAGTACTTC
CASSKGAEETQYF
>TRBJ1-1|NA|TRBV7-9|few
TGTGCCAGCACCAGGGCGACTGAAGCTTTCTTT
CASTRATEAFF
>TRBJ1-1|TRBD1|TRBV14|NA
TGTGCCAGCAGCCAACGTACAGGGGTAGCTGGTGAAGCTTTCTTT
CASSQRTGVAGEAFF
>TRBJ2-7|NA|TRBV27|many
TGTGCCAGCAGCCGATTCTCGGGGTACGAGCAGTACTTC
CASSRFSGYEQYF
>TRBJ2-3|NA|TRBV3-1|many
TGTGCCAGCAGCCATTCCTCGGGGGATTCCTCGCAGTATTTT
CASSHSSGDSSQYF
>TRBJ2-7|NA|TRBV30|many
TGTGCCTGGGGGAGGACAGTCTACGAGCAGTACTTC
CAWGRTVYEQYF
>TRBJ2-1|TRBD1|TRBV4-1|many
TGCGCCAGCAGCCACTCCAACAGGGGCTTAGACAATGAGCAGTTCTTC
CASSHSNRGLDNEQFF
>TRBJ2-1|NA|TRBV11-3|many
TGTGCCAGCAGCTTAGTTGGTACAGGGAAGTACAATGAGCAGTTCTTC
CASSLVGTGKYNEQFF
>TRBJ2-2|NA|TRBV12-3/TRBV12-4|many
TGTGCCAGCAGTTTTCTCGGAGCCGGGACCGGGGAGCTGTTTTTT
CASSFLGAGTGELFF
>TRBJ2-6|NA|TRBV15|once
TGTGCCGCCAGCAGAGGACTCCAAAACGAGGTTGGTAGAGCCAACGTCCTGACTTTC
CAASRGLQNEVGRANVLTF
>TRBJ2-1|NA|TRBV7-2|many
TGTGCCAGCAGCCCGAACAGGGTGGGGAATGAGCAGTTCTTC
CASSPNRVGNEQFF
>TRBJ2-1|NA|TRBV29-1|many
TGCAGCGTTGAAGGGGTAGGCTACAATGAGCAGTTCTTC
CSVEGVGYNEQFF
>TRBJ2-5|NA|TRBV29-1|NA
TGCAGCGCCCGGACGGATAGAAAGACCCAGTACTTC
CSARTDRKTQYF
>TRBJ2-3|TRBD2|TRBV13|few
TGTGCCAGCAGCTTCCGCGGGGGGGGGCCAGATACGCAGTATTTT
CASSFRGGGPDTQYF
>TRBJ1-5|NA|TRBV20-1|many
TGCAGTGCTAGAGATGACAGTCATCAGCCCCAGCATTTT
CSARDDSHQPQHF
>TRBJ2-7|NA|TRBV20-1|many
TGCAGTGCTAGAGATCGGGAGATCAGCTCCTACGAGCAGTACTTC
CSARDREISSYEQYF
>TRBJ1-4|NA|TRBV18|many
TGTGCCAGCTCAAAGGCCCCGGAGGCTAATGAAAAACTGTTTTTT
CASSKAPEANEKLFF
>TRBJ2-7|NA|TRBV12-3/TRBV12-4|many
TGTGCCAGCAGTTTTCATAGAAGACGCGAGGGGTCCTACGAGCAGTACTTC
CASSFHRRREGSYEQYF
>TRBJ2-7|NA|TRBV28|many
TGTGCCAGCGAGGGGACACCACTAGGCCACGAGCAGTACTTC
CASEGTPLGHEQYF
>TRBJ1-2|TRBD1|TRBV6-5|NA
TGTGCCAGCAGTTACGGGCACCGGGACAGGGCGGACTATGGCTACACCTTC
CASSYGHRDRADYGYTF
>TRBJ1-2|NA|TRBV18|NA
TGTGCCAGCTCACCCGACCCCCGACAGTTTTTTAACTATGGCTACACCTTC
CASSPDPRQFFNYGYTF
>TRBJ1-3|NA|TRBV11-2|NA
TGTGCCAGCAGCCTCCTCTCCGGGAACACCATATATTTT
CASSLLSGNTIYF
>TRBJ2-1|NA|TRBV15|many
TGTGCCACCAGCCGCCGCCCGGACACCCAGGGAAGGGTCCATGAGCAGTTCTTC
CATSRRPDTQGRVHEQFF
>TRBJ1-3|NA|TRBV5-8|NA
TGTGCCAGCAGCTTGGGGGGCGCGGGAAACACCATATATTTT
CASSLGGAGNTIYF
>TRBJ2-2|TRBD1|TRBV20-1|NA
TGCAGTGCTAGATACCGGACAGGTCACGCCGGGGAGCTGTTTTTT
CSARYRTGHAGELFF
>TRBJ2-6|NA|TRBV29-1|NA
TGCAGCGTTGAAGGCCAGATGAACACTGAAGCTTTC
CSVEGQMNTEAF
>TRBJ1-5|NA|TRBV19|NA
TGTGCCAGCTCCGGGACATCTAGGACGCATTTT
CASSGTSRTHF
>TRBJ1-6|NA|TRBV6-5|NA
TGTGCCAGTCGGACTTCCAGCTCCTATAATTCACCCCTCCACTTT
CASRTSSSYNSPLHF
>TRBJ2-1|NA|TRBV5-1|many
TGCGCCAGCAGCTTACGCCTGGGGGGTGGAGGGGGCACTGAGCAGTTCTTC
CASSLRLGGGGGTEQFF
>TRBJ2-7|TRBD1|TRBV24-1|NA
TGTGCCAGCAAGAAGGATGGGACAGGGAACTACGAGCAGTACTTC
CASKKDGTGNYEQYF
>TRBJ1-1|NA|TRBV18|NA
TGTGCCAGCTCACCTAAGACATTAGGGGAGACCACTGAAGCTTTCTTT
CASSPKTLGETTEAFF
>TRBJ1-4|NA|TRBV19|many
TGTGCCAGTAGTACCCGGGCCTCAAGGGAAAAACTGTTTTTT
CASSTRASREKLFF
>TRBJ2-5|NA|TRBV19|many
TGTGCCAGTAGTATTATTGGGGGCGACCGGATAAAGACCCAGTACTTC
CASSIIGGDRIKTQYF
>TRBJ2-5|TRBD1|TRBV6-5|NA
TGTGCCAGCAGTTTTCAACAGGGGGTAGAGCAGCCCCAGTACTTC
CASSFQQGVEQPQYF
>TRBJ2-2|TRBD2|TRBV6-4|many
TGTGCCAGCAGCCCTCTAGCGGGGAGCGCCGGGGAGCTGTTTTTT
CASSPLAGSAGELFF
>TRBJ1-2|NA|TRBV9|many
TGTGCCAGCAGCGCGACGGACCTCTATGGCTACACCTTC
CASSATDLYGYTF